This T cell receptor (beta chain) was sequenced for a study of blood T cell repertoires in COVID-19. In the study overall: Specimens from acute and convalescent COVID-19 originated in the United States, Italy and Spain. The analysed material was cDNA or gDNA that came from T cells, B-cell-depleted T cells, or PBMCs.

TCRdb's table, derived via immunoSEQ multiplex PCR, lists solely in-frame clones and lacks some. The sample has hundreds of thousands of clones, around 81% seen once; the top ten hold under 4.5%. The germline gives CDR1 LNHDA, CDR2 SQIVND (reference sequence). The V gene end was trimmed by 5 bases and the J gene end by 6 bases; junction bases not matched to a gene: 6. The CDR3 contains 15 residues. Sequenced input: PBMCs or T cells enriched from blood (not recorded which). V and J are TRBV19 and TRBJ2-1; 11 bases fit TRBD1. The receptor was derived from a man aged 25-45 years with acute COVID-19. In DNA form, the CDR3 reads TGTGCCAGTAGTGCTACCGGGACAGGGGGCAATGAGCAGTTCTTC. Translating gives CASSATGTGGNEQFF.